Shown below are 5 T cell receptor beta chains from a single sample sequenced in a study of CD8+CD57+ T cells in acquired aplastic anemia. Those patients picked for sequencing had displayed CD8+CD57+ cell expansion on flow cytometry. Genomic DNA was employed as the template in profiling TCR beta VDJ and CDR3. TCRdb recomputed calls from the reads with MiXCR, one row per CDR3 protein. The data contain 250,000 to 350,000 distinct CDR3 sequences, about 50% of them singletons. Sequencing was performed on sorted CD4+, CD8+, or CD8+CD57+ T cells (not recorded which) from PBMCs. The receptors come from a human donor with aplastic anemia.

The rearrangement links TRBV4-1 to TRBJ2-2; D gene unclear. V lost 2 bases and J lost 0, with 13 bases in between. The CDR3 totals 17 residues. Germline V gives CDR1 MGHRA, CDR2 YSYEKL. The CDR3 reads CASSQRGRSANTGELFF. DNA of the CDR3: TGCGCCAGCAGCCAAAGAGGAAGGTCCGCGAACACCGGGGAGCTGTTTTTT.

The V and J genes are TRBV7-2 and TRBJ2-1; D ambiguous. V was trimmed by 5 bases and J by 6 bases, leaving 11 bases between them. The CDR3 length is 13 residues. Per the germline V gene, CDR1 is SGHTA and CDR2 is FQGNSA. The CDR3 DNA is TGTGCCAGCAGCCAACCCCCAGGCAATGAGCAGTTCTTC. Its translation is CASSQPPGNEQFF.

The table lists this clonotype with a few counts. The rearrangement uses TRBV19 and TRBJ2-7; no firm D call. The V and J ends lost 7 bases and 2 bases respectively, with 6 bases between them. CDR3 length: 11 amino acids. Germline CDR1 and CDR2: LNHDA and SQIVND (reference sequence). The CDR3 sequence: CASTDTYEQYF. For the CDR3, the DNA is TGTGCCAGTACCGATACCTACGAGCAGTACTTC. The full variable domain, in which reference TRBV19 and TRBJ2-7 provide the parts outside the CDR3, is DGGITQSPKYLFRKEGQNVTLSCEQNLNHDAMYWYRQDPGQGLRLIYYSQIVNDFQKGDIAEGYSVSREKKESFPLTVTSAQKNPTAFYLCASTDTYEQYFGPGTRLTVT.

The chain couples TRBV6-1 to TRBJ2-3; 8 bases map to TRBD2. Germline V lookup: CDR1 MNHNS, CDR2 SASEGT. J gave up 2 bases and V 6 bases, and 10 bases lay outside the gene matches. The CDR3 covers 16 residues. The CDR3 is CASSGAGAFATDTQYF. The CDR3 coding sequence is TGTGCCAGCAGCGGAGCGGGAGCGTTCGCCACAGATACGCAGTATTTT.

The chain employs TRBV20-1 and TRBJ2-7; D might be TRBD1 (6 bases). Germline CDR1 and CDR2: DFQATT and SNEGSKA (reference sequence). The V gene lost 3 bases and the J gene lost 2 bases, with 11 bases spanning the gap. This CDR3 spans 13 amino acids. The CDR3 bases are TGCAGTGCTAGGGACAGAGATCCCTACGAGCAGTACTTC. Translating it yields CSARDRDPYEQYF.